These T cell receptor beta chains were read from a single sample in a study of blood T cell repertoires in COVID-19. The data were produced by immunoSEQ multiplex PCR, yet TCRdb's version contains in-frame clones alone and is incomplete. The data contain about 250,000 clones, almost 85% of them singletons. The sequencing sample was made of PBMCs or T cells enriched from blood (not recorded which). These receptors were collected from a woman in her fifties or sixties with acute COVID-19. Each CDR3 is given with its conserved first and last residue. The order of the fields is CDR3 DNA, CDR3 protein, D gene, clone size, V gene, J gene. D genes are given only for firm matches. Clone size is given for some rows only: seen once, a few or many times, or a class if the clone is expanded.

CDR3nt: TGTGCCACCCCCCTCCGGGGACAGGGGGGGACCCAGTACTTC
CDR3aa: CATPLRGQGGTQYF
d_gene: TRBD1
abundance: NA
v_gene: TRBV2
j_gene: TRBJ2-5

CDR3nt: TGTGCCAGCAGGAAACAGGGATGGGATTCACCCCTCCACTTT
CDR3aa: CASRKQGWDSPLHF
d_gene: NA
abundance: NA
v_gene: TRBV2
j_gene: TRBJ1-6

CDR3nt: TGTGCCAGCAGCGTAGATCACGGGTCCTACGAGCAGTACTTC
CDR3aa: CASSVDHGSYEQYF
d_gene: NA
abundance: once
v_gene: TRBV9
j_gene: TRBJ2-7

CDR3nt: TGTGCCAGCTCAAGGGGTACGGATAATAGCAATCAGCCCCAGCATTTT
CDR3aa: CASSRGTDNSNQPQHF
d_gene: NA
abundance: once
v_gene: TRBV18
j_gene: TRBJ1-5

CDR3nt: TGTGCCAGCAGCTTAGATGGGCTAGATACGCAGTATTTT
CDR3aa: CASSLDGLDTQYF
d_gene: NA
abundance: NA
v_gene: TRBV7-8
j_gene: TRBJ2-3

CDR3nt: TGTGCCAGCAGCTTAGGTTCCCAAAGCGGGGGTCTTTACAATGAGCAGTTCTTC
CDR3aa: CASSLGSQSGGLYNEQFF
d_gene: TRBD2
abundance: once
v_gene: TRBV11-3
j_gene: TRBJ2-1

CDR3nt: TGTGCCAGCAGTCGCAGCGGGGGAGGCGGCACCGGGGAGCTGTTTTTT
CDR3aa: CASSRSGGGGTGELFF
d_gene: TRBD2
abundance: NA
v_gene: TRBV7-9
j_gene: TRBJ2-2

CDR3nt: TGTGCCAGCAGCGAAGGGAGCGCGGGAGAGCAGTACTTC
CDR3aa: CASSEGSAGEQYF
d_gene: NA
abundance: NA
v_gene: TRBV9
j_gene: TRBJ2-7

CDR3nt: TGCGCCAGCAGCTTAGGACAGGGTCTAACTAATGAAAAACTGTTTTTT
CDR3aa: CASSLGQGLTNEKLFF
d_gene: TRBD1
abundance: NA
v_gene: TRBV5-1
j_gene: TRBJ1-4

CDR3nt: TGTGCCAGCAGCAGGGGGACTGGAGGCAATTCACCCCTCCACTTT
CDR3aa: CASSRGTGGNSPLHF
d_gene: NA
abundance: NA
v_gene: TRBV7-9
j_gene: TRBJ1-6

CDR3nt: TGCGCCAGCAGCCCGGGGACAGGCTCCTACGAGCAGTACTTC
CDR3aa: CASSPGTGSYEQYF
d_gene: TRBD1
abundance: NA
v_gene: TRBV4-3
j_gene: TRBJ2-7

CDR3nt: TGCGCCAGCAGCTTGGCAGGGGCTGTGGATCAGCCCCAGCATTTT
CDR3aa: CASSLAGAVDQPQHF
d_gene: NA
abundance: NA
v_gene: TRBV5-1
j_gene: TRBJ1-5

CDR3nt: TGTGCCATCACAGGGTCCTCCTACAATGAGCAGTTCTTC
CDR3aa: CAITGSSYNEQFF
d_gene: NA
abundance: NA
v_gene: TRBV10-3
j_gene: TRBJ2-1

CDR3nt: TGTGCCAGCAGCTCCCAACTAGCCCTAAGCACAGATACGCAGTATTTT
CDR3aa: CASSSQLALSTDTQYF
d_gene: NA
abundance: once
v_gene: TRBV5-4
j_gene: TRBJ2-3

CDR3nt: TGTGCCAGCAGCTCCAAGCGGGGGGGCGAAACAGATACGCAGTATTTT
CDR3aa: CASSSKRGGETDTQYF
d_gene: TRBD2
abundance: few
v_gene: TRBV7-9
j_gene: TRBJ2-3

CDR3nt: TGTGCCAGTAATCGGGCAGGGGCCCTCTTTAATCAGCCCCAGCATTTT
CDR3aa: CASNRAGALFNQPQHF
d_gene: NA
abundance: NA
v_gene: TRBV19
j_gene: TRBJ1-5

CDR3nt: TGTGCCAGCAGCCAGCTAGCGGGGAGCTCCTACGAGCAGTACTTC
CDR3aa: CASSQLAGSSYEQYF
d_gene: TRBD2
abundance: NA
v_gene: TRBV13
j_gene: TRBJ2-7

CDR3nt: TGTGCCAGCTCACTCCCCGACAGTAACACTGAAGCTTTCTTT
CDR3aa: CASSLPDSNTEAFF
d_gene: NA
abundance: NA
v_gene: TRBV18
j_gene: TRBJ1-1

CDR3nt: TGTGCCAGCAGCTTAAGGACAGGCACTGAAGCTTTCTTT
CDR3aa: CASSLRTGTEAFF
d_gene: TRBD1
abundance: NA
v_gene: TRBV7-8
j_gene: TRBJ1-1

CDR3nt: TGCGCCAGCAGCCCGGACAGGGAAGGCACCGGGGAGCTGTTTTTT
CDR3aa: CASSPDREGTGELFF
d_gene: TRBD1
abundance: NA
v_gene: TRBV5-1
j_gene: TRBJ2-2

CDR3nt: TGTGCCAGCAGCTTAACACAATACTACAATGAGCAGTTCTTC
CDR3aa: CASSLTQYYNEQFF
d_gene: NA
abundance: NA
v_gene: TRBV11-2
j_gene: TRBJ2-1

CDR3nt: TGTGCCAGCAGTCTTTTTCCCAGTTTGGACTTTACACGCGAAGGACGCTACACCTTC
CDR3aa: CASSLFPSLDFTREGRYTF
d_gene: NA
abundance: NA
v_gene: TRBV7-9
j_gene: TRBJ1-2

CDR3nt: TGTGCCACCAGTGATCCAACAGGAAACACCATATATTTT
CDR3aa: CATSDPTGNTIYF
d_gene: NA
abundance: NA
v_gene: TRBV24-1
j_gene: TRBJ1-3

CDR3nt: TGTGCCTGGAGGGTAAACAGGGCGGAATACGAGCAGTACTTC
CDR3aa: CAWRVNRAEYEQYF
d_gene: NA
abundance: NA
v_gene: TRBV30
j_gene: TRBJ2-7

CDR3nt: TGTGCCAGCAGCCAAGTCTTGAGCGGGGGGGCCTTTGCCGGTGAGCAGTTCTTC
CDR3aa: CASSQVLSGGAFAGEQFF
d_gene: TRBD2
abundance: NA
v_gene: TRBV3-1/TRBV3-2
j_gene: TRBJ2-1

CDR3nt: TGTGCCAGCAGTTACTCACAGGGTTACAATGAGCAGTTCTTC
CDR3aa: CASSYSQGYNEQFF
d_gene: NA
abundance: NA
v_gene: TRBV6-2/TRBV6-3
j_gene: TRBJ2-1

CDR3nt: TGTGCCATCAGTGACGGGGTTGCTGGGGCCAACGTCCTGACTTTC
CDR3aa: CAISDGVAGANVLTF
d_gene: NA
abundance: NA
v_gene: TRBV10-3
j_gene: TRBJ2-6

CDR3nt: TGTGCCAGCAGCGCGGGGGGCTATTCAGATACGCAGTATTTT
CDR3aa: CASSAGGYSDTQYF
d_gene: TRBD2
abundance: NA
v_gene: TRBV7-9
j_gene: TRBJ2-3

CDR3nt: TGTGCCACCAAACCGGGACAGTATAATGAAAAACTGTTTTTT
CDR3aa: CATKPGQYNEKLFF
d_gene: TRBD1
abundance: NA
v_gene: TRBV19
j_gene: TRBJ1-4

CDR3nt: TGTGCCAGCAGCGATAGCGGGGGGGCCGGGGAGACCCAGTACTTC
CDR3aa: CASSDSGGAGETQYF
d_gene: TRBD2
abundance: NA
v_gene: TRBV7-2
j_gene: TRBJ2-5

CDR3nt: TGTGCCAGCAGCACCGGGACTCAACAAGAGACCCAGTACTTC
CDR3aa: CASSTGTQQETQYF
d_gene: NA
abundance: NA
v_gene: TRBV9
j_gene: TRBJ2-5

CDR3nt: TGTGCCAGCAGTGAAGGAATAGCGGGGGTGTACGAGCAGTACTTC
CDR3aa: CASSEGIAGVYEQYF
d_gene: TRBD2
abundance: once
v_gene: TRBV6-1
j_gene: TRBJ2-7